This T cell receptor (beta chain) was sequenced for a study of neoadjuvant anti-PD-1 for oral cavity cancer. In the study overall: Before surgery, most patients got three to four biweekly 3 mg/kg nivolumab doses. Patients without progression got a fourth dose around day 43.

This CDR3 has 19 residues. CDR1 and CDR2 from the germline V gene are SGHAT and FQNNGV. Trimming pared 1 base from V and 2 bases from J, leaving 23 bases between. Points on this clone: Its matching antigen is unknown.

Overall study results and limits: After neoadjuvant nivolumab, PBMC T cell clonality was significantly higher in non-responders than responders.

Data came from immunoSEQ multiplex PCR; TCRdb stores just in-frame clones and leaves some out. Of approximately 30,000 clones in the sample, 80% were seen once. The sample's time point: after neoadjuvant nivolumab, at surgical resection. Cohort: HPV-negative, locally advanced oral cavity squamous cell carcinoma patients. The TCR was taken from a person aged 35-79 years with oral cavity squamous cell carcinoma. The sample in question was PBMCs, obtained after nivolumab (anti-PD-1) treatment. The chain employs TRBV11-2 and TRBJ1-2; D is perhaps TRBD1 (5 bases). The chain's CDR3 is CASSLVIRAGTAPNYGYTF. CDR3 bases: TGTGCCAGCAGCTTAGTTATCCGGGCAGGGACGGCCCCAAACTATGGCTACACCTTC.